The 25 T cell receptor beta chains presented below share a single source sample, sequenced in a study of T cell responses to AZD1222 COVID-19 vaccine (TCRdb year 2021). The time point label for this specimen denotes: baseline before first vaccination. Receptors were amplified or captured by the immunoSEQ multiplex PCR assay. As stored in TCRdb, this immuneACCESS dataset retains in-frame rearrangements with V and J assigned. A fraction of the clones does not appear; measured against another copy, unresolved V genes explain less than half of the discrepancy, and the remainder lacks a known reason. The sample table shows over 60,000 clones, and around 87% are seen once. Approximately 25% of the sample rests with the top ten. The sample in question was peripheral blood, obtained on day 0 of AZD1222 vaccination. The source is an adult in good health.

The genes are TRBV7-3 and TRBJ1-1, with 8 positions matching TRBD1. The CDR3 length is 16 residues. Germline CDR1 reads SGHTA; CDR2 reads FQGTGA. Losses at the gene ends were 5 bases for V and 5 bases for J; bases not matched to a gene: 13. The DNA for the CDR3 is TGTGCCAGCAGCAAGCAGGGGGCGACGTCGGGGACTGAAGCTTTCTTT. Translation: CASSKQGATSGTEAFF.

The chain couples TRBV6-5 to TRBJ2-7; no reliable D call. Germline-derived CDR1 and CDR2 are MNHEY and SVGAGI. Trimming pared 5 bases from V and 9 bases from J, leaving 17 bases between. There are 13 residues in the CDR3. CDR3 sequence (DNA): TGTGCCAGCAGTATAAGTACCCGTACCGGGCAGTACTTC. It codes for CASSISTRTGQYF.

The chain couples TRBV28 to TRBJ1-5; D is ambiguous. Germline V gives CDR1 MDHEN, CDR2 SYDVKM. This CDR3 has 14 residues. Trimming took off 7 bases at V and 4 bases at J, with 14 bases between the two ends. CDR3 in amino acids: CASTPRAPNQPQHF. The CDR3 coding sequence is TGTGCCAGCACCCCCCGGGCCCCTAATCAGCCCCAGCATTTT.

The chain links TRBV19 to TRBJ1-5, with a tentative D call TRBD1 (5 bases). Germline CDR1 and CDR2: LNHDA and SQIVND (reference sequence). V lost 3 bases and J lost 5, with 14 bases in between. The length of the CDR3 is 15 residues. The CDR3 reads CASSMGRAHDQPQHF. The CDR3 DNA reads TGTGCCAGTAGTATGGGACGGGCCCATGATCAGCCCCAGCATTTT.

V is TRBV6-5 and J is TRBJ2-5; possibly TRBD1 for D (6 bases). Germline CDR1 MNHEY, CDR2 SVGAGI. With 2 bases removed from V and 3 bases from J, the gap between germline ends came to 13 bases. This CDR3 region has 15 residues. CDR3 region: CASSYPRGTKETQYF. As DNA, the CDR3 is TGTGCCAGCAGTTACCCTAGGGGGACGAAAGAGACCCAGTACTTC.

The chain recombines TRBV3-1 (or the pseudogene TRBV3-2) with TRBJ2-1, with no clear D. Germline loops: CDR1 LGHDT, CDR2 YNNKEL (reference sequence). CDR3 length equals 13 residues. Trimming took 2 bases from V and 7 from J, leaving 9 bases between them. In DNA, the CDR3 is TGTGCCAGCAGCCAACTAGAGGCGAATGAGCAGTTCTTC. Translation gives CASSQLEANEQFF.

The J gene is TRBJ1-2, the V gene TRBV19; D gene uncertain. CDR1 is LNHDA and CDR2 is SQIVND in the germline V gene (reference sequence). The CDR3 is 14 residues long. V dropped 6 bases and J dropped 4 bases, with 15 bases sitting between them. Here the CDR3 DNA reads TGTGCCAGTAGCCTCCCCCGGGTCTCCTATGGCTACACCTTC. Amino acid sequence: CASSLPRVSYGYTF.

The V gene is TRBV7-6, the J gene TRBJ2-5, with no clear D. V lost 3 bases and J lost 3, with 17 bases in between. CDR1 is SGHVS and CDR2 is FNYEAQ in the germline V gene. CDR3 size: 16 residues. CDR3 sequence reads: CASSFTALVLKETQYF. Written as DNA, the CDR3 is TGTGCCAGCAGCTTCACTGCTCTGGTGCTAAAAGAGACCCAGTACTTC.

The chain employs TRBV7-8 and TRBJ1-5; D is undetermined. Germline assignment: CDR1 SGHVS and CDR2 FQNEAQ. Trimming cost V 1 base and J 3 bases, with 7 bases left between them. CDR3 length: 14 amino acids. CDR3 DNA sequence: TGTGCCAGCAGCTTAGGGACCTCCAATCAGCCCCAGCATTTT. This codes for CASSLGTSNQPQHF.

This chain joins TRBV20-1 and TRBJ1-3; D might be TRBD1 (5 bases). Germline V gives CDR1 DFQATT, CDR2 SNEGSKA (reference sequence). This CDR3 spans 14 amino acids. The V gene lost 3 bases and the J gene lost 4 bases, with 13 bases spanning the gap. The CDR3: CSASPWGEGNTIYF. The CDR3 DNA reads TGCAGTGCTAGTCCTTGGGGGGAAGGAAACACCATATATTTT.

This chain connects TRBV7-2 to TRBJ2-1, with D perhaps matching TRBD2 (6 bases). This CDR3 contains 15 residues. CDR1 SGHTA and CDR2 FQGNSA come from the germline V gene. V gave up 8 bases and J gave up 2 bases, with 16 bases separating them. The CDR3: CASGYTGEPYNEQFF. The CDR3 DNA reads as TGTGCCAGCGGGTACACGGGGGAACCCTACAATGAGCAGTTCTTC.

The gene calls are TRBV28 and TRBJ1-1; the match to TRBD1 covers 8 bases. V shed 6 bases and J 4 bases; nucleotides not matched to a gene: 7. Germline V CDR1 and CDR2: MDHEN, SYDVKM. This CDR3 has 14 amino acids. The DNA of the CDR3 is TGTGCCAGCAGGGACATGGACAGGGTCACTGAAGCTTTCTTT. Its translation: CASRDMDRVTEAFF.

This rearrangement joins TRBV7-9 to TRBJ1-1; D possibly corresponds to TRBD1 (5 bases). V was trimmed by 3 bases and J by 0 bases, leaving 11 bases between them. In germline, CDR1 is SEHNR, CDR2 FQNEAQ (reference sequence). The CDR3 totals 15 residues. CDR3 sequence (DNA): TGTGCCAGCAGCTTGATGAGGGGACTGAACACTGAAGCTTTCTTT. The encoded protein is CASSLMRGLNTEAFF.

As DNA, the CDR3 is TGTGCCAGCAGCTTAGCAGGGAGGGAGCTGTTTTTT. The encoded protein is CASSLAGRELFF. V and J are TRBV7-9 and TRBJ2-2; D ambiguous. CDR3 length: 12 amino acids. V lost 0 bases, J lost 9 bases, and 5 bases lay in between. Germline lookup yields CDR1 SEHNR and CDR2 FQNEAQ (reference sequence).

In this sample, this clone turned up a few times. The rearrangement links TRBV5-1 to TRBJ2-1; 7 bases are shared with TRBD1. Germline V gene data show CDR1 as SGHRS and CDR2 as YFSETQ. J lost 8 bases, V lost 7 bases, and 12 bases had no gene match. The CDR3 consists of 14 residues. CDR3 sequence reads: CASYTGDFYDEQFF. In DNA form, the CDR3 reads TGCGCCAGCTATACAGGGGATTTTTATGATGAGCAGTTCTTC.

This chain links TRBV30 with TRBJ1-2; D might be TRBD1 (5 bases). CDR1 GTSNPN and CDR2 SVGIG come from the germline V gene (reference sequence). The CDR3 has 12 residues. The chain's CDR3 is CARGLFGLGYTF. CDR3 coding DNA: TGTGCTAGGGGCCTGTTCGGGCTTGGCTACACCTTC. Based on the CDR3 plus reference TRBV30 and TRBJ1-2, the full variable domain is SQTIHQWPATLVQPVGSPLSLECTVEGTSNPNLYWYRQAAGRGLQLLFYSVGIGQISSEVPQNLSASRPQDRQFILSSKKLLLSDSGFYLCARGLFGLGYTFGSGTRLTVV.

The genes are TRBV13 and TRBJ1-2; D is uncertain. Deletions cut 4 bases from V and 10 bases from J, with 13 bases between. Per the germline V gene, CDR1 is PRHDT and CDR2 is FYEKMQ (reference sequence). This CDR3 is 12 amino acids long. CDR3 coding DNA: TGTGCCAGCAGCTCCGGGTCCCAATACTACACCTTC. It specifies CASSSGSQYYTF.

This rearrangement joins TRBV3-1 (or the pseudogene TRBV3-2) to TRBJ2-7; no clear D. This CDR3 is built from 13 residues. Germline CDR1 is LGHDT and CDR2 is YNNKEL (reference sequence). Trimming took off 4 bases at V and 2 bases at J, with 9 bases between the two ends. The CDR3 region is CASSRRGTYEQYF. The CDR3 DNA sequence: TGTGCCAGCAGCCGGCGTGGGACCTACGAGCAGTACTTC.

The CDR3 sequence is CAWSVRVLEQYF. CDR3 nucleotide sequence: TGTGCCTGGAGTGTCAGAGTGCTCGAGCAGTACTTC. The V and J genes are TRBV30 and TRBJ2-7; D remains unclear. Germline V gives CDR1 GTSNPN, CDR2 SVGIG (reference sequence). This CDR3 is built from 12 residues. V was clipped by 0 bases and J by 6 bases, with 9 bases between them.

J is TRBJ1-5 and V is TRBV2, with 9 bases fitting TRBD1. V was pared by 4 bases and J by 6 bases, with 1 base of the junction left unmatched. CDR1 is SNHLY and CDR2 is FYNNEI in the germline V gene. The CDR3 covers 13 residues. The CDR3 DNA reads TGTGCCAGCAGTGGGACAGGGGTTCAGCCCCAGCATTTT. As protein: CASSGTGVQPQHF.

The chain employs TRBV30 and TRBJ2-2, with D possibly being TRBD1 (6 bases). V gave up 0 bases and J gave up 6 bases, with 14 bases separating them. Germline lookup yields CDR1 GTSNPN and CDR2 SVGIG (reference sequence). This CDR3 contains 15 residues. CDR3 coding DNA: TGTGCCTGGAGTGTATCCACAGGGCGGGCCGGGGAGCTGTTTTTT. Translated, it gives CAWSVSTGRAGELFF.

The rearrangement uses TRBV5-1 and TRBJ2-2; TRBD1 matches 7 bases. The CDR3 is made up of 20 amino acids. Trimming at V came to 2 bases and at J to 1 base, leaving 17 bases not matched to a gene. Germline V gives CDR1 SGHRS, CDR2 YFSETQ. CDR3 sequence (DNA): TGCGCCAGCAGCTTTAAGTACAGGGGCACCCGGACCATGAACACCGGGGAGCTGTTTTTT. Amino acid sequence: CASSFKYRGTRTMNTGELFF.

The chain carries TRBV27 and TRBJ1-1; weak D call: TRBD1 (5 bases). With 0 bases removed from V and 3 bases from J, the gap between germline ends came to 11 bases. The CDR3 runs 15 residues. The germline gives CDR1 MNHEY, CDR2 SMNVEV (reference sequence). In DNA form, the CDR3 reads TGTGCCAGCAGTTTATCTGGGGGATTGCACACTGAAGCTTTCTTT. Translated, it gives CASSLSGGLHTEAFF.

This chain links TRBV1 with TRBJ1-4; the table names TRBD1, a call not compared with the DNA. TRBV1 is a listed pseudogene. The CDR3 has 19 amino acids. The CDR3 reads CTSSLRTGGLQATNEKLFF. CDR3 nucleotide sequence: TGCACCAGCAGCCTCCGGACAGGAGGTCTTCAAGCAACTAATGAAAAACTGTTTTTT.

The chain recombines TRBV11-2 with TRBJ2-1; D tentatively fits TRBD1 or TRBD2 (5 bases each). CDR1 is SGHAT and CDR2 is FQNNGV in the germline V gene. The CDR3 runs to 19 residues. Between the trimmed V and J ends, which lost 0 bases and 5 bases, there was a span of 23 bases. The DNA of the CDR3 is TGTGCCAGCAGCTTAGAGGCCGGTAAAACTAGACCAGGGAACAATGAGCAGTTCTTC. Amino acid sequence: CASSLEAGKTRPGNNEQFF. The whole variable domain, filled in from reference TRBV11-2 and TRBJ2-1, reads EAGVAQSPRYKIIEKRQSVAFWCNPISGHATLYWYQQILGQGPKLLIQFQNNGVVDDSQLPKDRFSAERLKGVDSTLKIQPAKLEDSAVYLCASSLEAGKTRPGNNEQFFGPGTRLTVL.